Listed here are 9 T cell receptor beta chains from one sample, sequenced in a study of graft-versus-host responses after intestinal transplantation. Here immunoSEQ multiplex PCR was the method, and the copy in TCRdb shows in-frame clones only, minus some. In the table there are more than 95,000 clones, just over 90% of which are singletons. No antigens are known for them. The source material was unstimulated CD4+ T cells sorted from spleen or lymph node cells, sampled before intestinal transplant. These receptors were taken from a human donor who received an intestinal transplant.

V is TRBV19 and J is TRBJ1-2; 8 bases fit TRBD1. V shed 7 bases, J shed 5 bases, and the junction held 12 bases outside the gene matches. The CDR3 totals 15 residues. Germline CDR1 reads LNHDA; CDR2 reads SQIVND (reference sequence). The CDR3 protein is CASTQDREGLYGYTF. The CDR3 coding sequence is TGTGCCAGTACCCAGGACAGGGAGGGACTTTATGGCTACACCTTC.

This sequence joins TRBV28 and TRBJ2-7; a weak D match, TRBD2 (5 bases). CDR3 length: 13 amino acids. CDR1 is MDHEN and CDR2 is SYDVKM in the germline V gene. V lost 5 bases, J lost 2 bases, and 10 bases lay in between. CDR3: CASSPGITYEQYF. CDR3 coding DNA: TGTGCCAGCAGTCCCGGGATTACCTACGAGCAGTACTTC.

This chain connects TRBV14 to TRBJ1-6; D perhaps matches TRBD1 (6 bases). The CDR3 has 14 residues. In germline, CDR1 is SGHDN, CDR2 FVKESK. The germline V and J ends were trimmed by 4 bases and 7 bases, with 11 bases remaining between them. CDR3 in DNA: TGTGCCAGCAGCCTCCGGACAGTGAATTCACCCCTCCACTTT. It specifies CASSLRTVNSPLHF.

The chain is built from TRBV15 and TRBJ2-1; a possible D gene is TRBD1 (5 bases). Germline V gene lookup returns CDR1 LNHNV and CDR2 YYDKDF (reference sequence). The CDR3 runs to 14 residues. Trimming took off 0 bases at V and 7 bases at J, with 10 bases between the two ends. This CDR3 is CATSRDFGANEQFF. The CDR3 DNA sequence: TGTGCCACCAGCAGAGATTTTGGGGCGAATGAGCAGTTCTTC.

The chain joins TRBV27 to TRBJ1-4; D is unclear. The germline gives CDR1 MNHEY, CDR2 SMNVEV (reference sequence). The CDR3 consists of 16 residues. V dropped 2 bases and J dropped 8 bases, with 18 bases sitting between them. CDR3 in amino acids: CASSLGFAERREKLFF. CDR3 bases: TGTGCCAGCAGTTTAGGTTTTGCCGAAAGGAGGGAAAAACTGTTTTTT.

This chain connects TRBV18 to TRBJ1-1; D gene unclear. The CDR3 sequence is 11 residues long. In germline, CDR1 is KGHSH, CDR2 LQKENI. V was pared by 9 bases and J by 5 bases, with 10 bases between. In DNA form, the CDR3 reads TGTGCCAGTCACTCGTTGACTGAAGCTTTCTTT. Protein sequence: CASHSLTEAFF.

This clone was counted a single time. This chain links TRBV29-1 with TRBJ2-3; no clear D. The CDR3 covers 16 residues. Germline CDR1 reads SQVTM; CDR2 reads ANQGSEA. Trimming took 4 bases from V and 0 from J, leaving 17 bases between them. The CDR3 sequence: CSVVGPSTKSTDTQYF. For the CDR3, the DNA is TGCAGCGTTGTCGGTCCCAGCACTAAAAGCACAGATACGCAGTATTTT.

The chain couples TRBV5-5 to TRBJ2-7, with a possible D match to TRBD2 (7 bases). The germline gives CDR1 SGHKS, CDR2 YYEKEE (reference sequence). The CDR3 has 14 amino acids. V shed 3 bases and J shed 1 base, with 11 bases lying between them. As DNA, the CDR3 is TGTGCCAGCAGCTGGACAGCGGGATCCTACGAGCAGTACTTC. Translated, it gives CASSWTAGSYEQYF. Combining the CDR3 with reference TRBV5-5 and TRBJ2-7 gives the whole variable domain DAGVTQSPTHLIKTRGQQVTLRCSPISGHKSVSWYQQVLGQGPQFIFQYYEKEERGRGNFPDRFSARQFPNYSSELNVNALLLGDSALYLCASSWTAGSYEQYFGPGTRLTVT.

The chain carries TRBV18 and TRBJ2-5; 10 bases are a match to TRBD1. V lost 5 bases to trimming and J lost 5 bases; unmatched junction nucleotides: 11. This CDR3 region has 16 residues. Per the germline V gene, CDR1 is KGHSH and CDR2 is LQKENI. Written as DNA, the CDR3 is TGTGCCAGCTCAGCACTCCGGGACAGGGGTTGGGAGACCCAGTACTTC. This codes for CASSALRDRGWETQYF.